This T cell receptor (beta chain) was found in a study of response to subunit inactivated influenza vaccine (dated by TCRdb to between 2018 and 2020). Regarding the study in general: Deep quantitative profiling of the T cell receptor repertoire was used in the study to follow responses to a trivalent subunit inactivated influenza vaccine.

This clonotype was counted a few times. What this receptor recognizes is not known. Base qualities are not recorded, but no much larger clone differs from it by a single base. The paper as a whole reports these results and caveats: According to the authors, only a limited number of new T cells may be recruited by each seasonal influenza vaccination.

The germline ends are 9 bases apart after V is trimmed by 5 bases and J by 3 bases. Sequences SGHRS (CDR1) and YFSETQ (CDR2) are obtained from the germline V gene. CDR3 length: 13 amino acids, cysteine to phenylalanine. Solely the CDR3 DNA is kept, with 39 bases framed from the first base. The method behind the library was RT-PCR. The instrument was an Illumina HiSeq 2500. TCRdb cleaned the public reads at Q25 with fastp, built clones with MiXCR and kept in-frame beta chains. Entries that share a CDR3 protein sequence are merged under the most common genes and DNA. Recorded for this sample are 630,000 or so distinct CDR3 sequences; 15% to 19% of them occurred a single time. Jointly, the top ten make up approximately 10% of the sample.

The clonotype originates from a middle-aged man who received an inactivated influenza vaccine. Donor details come from another sample of the same person, matched by shared clones. The chain links TRBV5-1 with TRBJ2-1; the D gene is possibly TRBD2, with 5 bases matching. The sample consisted of PBMCs from blood, taken 12 days after vaccination. The CDR3 reads CASSVDFYNEQFF. In nucleotide form, the sequence is TGCGCCAGCAGTGTGGACTTCTACAATGAGCAGTTCTTC. The CDR3, completed at both ends by the reference TRBV5-1 and TRBJ2-1 genes, gives the full variable domain KAGVTQTPRYLIKTRGQQVTLSCSPISGHRSVSWYQQTPGQGLQFLFEYFSETQRNKGNFPGRFSGRQFSNSRSEMNVSTLELGDSALYLCASSVDFYNEQFFGPGTRLTVL.